Listed here are 2 T cell receptor beta chains from one sample, sequenced in a study of PD-L1 blockade in urothelial cancer. Using immunoSEQ multiplex PCR, the repertoire was profiled, and TCRdb retains in-frame clones only, with some absent. The table shows about 47,000 clones, with 70% to 90% occurring only once. Time point in this sample: pretreatment peripheral blood. The sequencing here drew on PBMCs, taken around atezolizumab (anti-PD-L1) treatment. The receptors come from a man aged 55 to 69 with urothelial cancer.

This clone has a handful of counts. The chain carries TRBV28 and TRBJ2-2; tentatively, D is TRBD1 (6 bases). Trimming stripped 4 bases from V and 5 bases from J, with 14 bases between. The CDR3 runs to 15 residues. Germline assignment: CDR1 MDHEN and CDR2 SYDVKM. The CDR3 region is CASSSAATGTGELFF. CDR3 DNA: TGTGCCAGCAGTTCAGCCGCAACAGGGACCGGGGAGCTGTTTTTT. Drawing the rest from reference TRBV28 and TRBJ2-2, the complete variable domain is DVKVTQSSRYLVKRTGEKVFLECVQDMDHENMFWYRQDPGLGLRLIYFSYDVKMKEKGDIPEGYSVSREKKERFSLILESASTNQTSMYLCASSSAATGTGELFFGEGSRLTVL.

V gene TRBV5-1 combines with J gene TRBJ1-1, with unresolved D. This CDR3 is 16 amino acids long. CDR1 SGHRS and CDR2 YFSETQ come from the germline V gene. With 4 bases removed from V and 6 bases from J, the gap between germline ends came to 22 bases. The CDR3 nucleotides read TGCGCCAGCAGCCCCGGACGGGCCGGGGTAATGGCTGAAGCTTTCTTT. Residues: CASSPGRAGVMAEAFF. Full variable domain (outside the CDR3, taken from reference TRBV5-1 and TRBJ1-1): KAGVTQTPRYLIKTRGQQVTLSCSPISGHRSVSWYQQTPGQGLQFLFEYFSETQRNKGNFPGRFSGRQFSNSRSEMNVSTLELGDSALYLCASSPGRAGVMAEAFFGQGTRLTVV.